Presented here are 31 T cell receptor beta chains from one specimen sequenced in a study of T cells after yellow fever vaccination. TCRdb used MiXCR to reprocess the 5' RACE reads, holding one entry per CDR3 protein. The sample contains a few hundred thousand distinct CDR3 sequences, approximately 7% of which appear only once. The input for sequencing was PBMCs, taken 45 days after the first yellow fever vaccination. The receptors shown here come from a man between 18 and 29 years old who received the YFV17D yellow fever vaccine.

In this sample, this clonotype turned up a few times. The V call is TRBV7-8, the J call TRBJ2-2, with no clear D. Germline CDR1 SGHVS, CDR2 FQNEAQ. The V gene lost 2 bases and the J gene lost 7 bases, with 20 bases spanning the gap. This CDR3 region has 17 residues. CDR3 in DNA: TGTGCCAGCAGCTTAACTGCTTCCCACGGGTCGGGCGGGGAGCTGTTTTTT. This gives the protein CASSLTASHGSGGELFF.

The chain couples TRBV6-6 to TRBJ2-5, with D unclear. Germline loops: CDR1 MNHNY, CDR2 SVGAGI (reference sequence). Trimming shortened V by 7 bases and J by 4 bases, and 10 bases separated the two germline ends. The CDR3 contains 12 residues. CDR3 in DNA: TGTGCCAGCACCCTAGGGTTAGAGACCCAGTACTTC. This codes for CASTLGLETQYF.

This clonotype was seen a few times. V gene TRBV12-3 or TRBV12-4 combines with J gene TRBJ2-3; the D is unclear. Trimming took 3 bases from V and 2 from J, leaving 9 bases between them. The CDR3 contains 14 residues. Written as DNA, the CDR3 is TGTGCCAGCAGTTTTGGTAGGCCCACAGATACGCAGTATTTT. This sequence encodes CASSFGRPTDTQYF.

This chain connects TRBV2 to TRBJ2-3; possible D gene TRBD1, 6 bases. Germline loops: CDR1 SNHLY, CDR2 FYNNEI. CDR3 size: 15 residues. The V end lost 6 bases, the J end lost 0 bases, and 13 bases lay between the germline ends. The CDR3 DNA reads as TGTGCCAGCAGGCGACAGGTCGCTAGCACAGATACGCAGTATTTT. As protein: CASRRQVASTDTQYF.

This chain joins TRBV9 and TRBJ2-2, with 10 nucleotides matching TRBD1. Germline V gives CDR1 SGDLS, CDR2 YYNGEE. J was trimmed by 6 bases and V by 6 bases; bases with no gene match: 14. CDR3 length: 17 amino acids. CDR3 bases: TGTGCCAGCACCAAGTCCCGGGACAGGGGAGATTCCGGGGAGCTGTTTTTT. Translating it yields CASTKSRDRGDSGELFF. Full variable domain (missing parts from reference TRBV9 and TRBJ2-2): DSGVTQTPKHLITATGQRVTLRCSPRSGDLSVYWYQQSLDQGLQFLIQYYNGEERAKGNILERFSAQQFPDLHSELNLSSLELGDSALYFCASTKSRDRGDSGELFFGEGSRLTVL.

This clonotype was seen many times. V is TRBV20-1 and J is TRBJ2-1, with D possibly being TRBD2 (6 bases). The CDR3 consists of 14 residues. CDR1 and CDR2 from the germline V gene are DFQATT and SNEGSKA (reference sequence). V was pared by 0 bases and J by 8 bases, with 14 bases between. The CDR3 here is CSARDRLGRDEQFF. The CDR3 nucleotides read TGCAGTGCTAGAGATAGACTAGGCAGGGATGAGCAGTTCTTC.

This clonotype has ten or more counts. The chain employs TRBV4-1 and TRBJ2-1, with D unresolved. There are 17 residues in the CDR3. V gave up 3 bases and J gave up 0 bases, with 15 bases separating them. The germline V gene has CDR1 MGHRA and CDR2 YSYEKL. This CDR3 reads CASSHRATLSSYNEQFF. The CDR3 bases are TGCGCCAGCAGCCATCGAGCGACTTTAAGCTCCTACAATGAGCAGTTCTTC.

The chain uses TRBV18 and TRBJ2-2; D is perhaps TRBD1 (6 bases). V was trimmed by 0 bases and J by 0 bases, leaving 11 bases between them. The CDR3 extends over 17 amino acids. The germline CDR1 and CDR2 sequences are KGHSH and LQKENI. In DNA, the CDR3 is TGTGCCAGCTCACCACCCCGTAGGACAGCGAACACCGGGGAGCTGTTTTTT. Its protein product is CASSPPRRTANTGELFF.

The chain has TRBV10-3 and TRBJ2-3; TRBD2 agrees at 7 bases. CDR1 and CDR2 (germline): ENHRY, SYGVKD. The CDR3 contains 17 residues. V lost 0 bases and J lost 6; bases outside the gene matches: 12. The CDR3 spells CAISESGSKRGQDTQYF. CDR3 bases: TGTGCCATCAGTGAGTCAGGGTCCAAGCGGGGCCAGGATACGCAGTATTTT.

This clonotype showed up just a few times. The V and J genes are TRBV20-1 and TRBJ2-3; 11 bases are shared with TRBD2. This CDR3 has 15 amino acids. CDR1 is DFQATT, CDR2 SNEGSKA, per germline (reference sequence). V was pared by 1 base and J by 9 bases, with 9 bases of the junction left unmatched. The CDR3 DNA follows: TGCAGTGCTAGAGGCAGCCTAGCGGGGGGAAGGACGCAGTATTTT. Residues: CSARGSLAGGRTQYF.

CDR3 bases: TGTGCCAGCAGCCCCGGCGGAGGGGGGGTATCAGGGGCCAACGTCCTGACTTTC. Translating it yields CASSPGGGGVSGANVLTF. The chain employs TRBV28 and TRBJ2-6, with D maybe TRBD2 (7 bases). CDR3 size: 18 residues. V dropped 6 bases and J dropped 4 bases, with 22 bases sitting between them. Germline V CDR1 and CDR2: MDHEN, SYDVKM. The variable domain in full, with the rest retrieved from reference TRBV28 and TRBJ2-6, is DVKVTQSSRYLVKRTGEKVFLECVQDMDHENMFWYRQDPGLGLRLIYFSYDVKMKEKGDIPEGYSVSREKKERFSLILESASTNQTSMYLCASSPGGGGVSGANVLTFGAGSRLTVL.

The sample holds a few counts of this clonotype. V is TRBV5-1 and J is TRBJ2-5, with no clear D. Germline V gives CDR1 SGHRS, CDR2 YFSETQ. The CDR3 is 13 residues long. V shed 0 bases and J shed 1 base, with 4 bases lying between them. CDR3 DNA: TGCGCCAGCAGCTTGGACGTCCAAGAGACCCAGTACTTC. Residues: CASSLDVQETQYF.

This clonotype was counted at least ten times. V gene TRBV5-1 combines with J gene TRBJ2-7; tentatively, D is TRBD1 (5 bases). From germline, CDR1 is SGHRS and CDR2 YFSETQ. V lost 1 base, J lost 0 bases, and 11 bases lay in between. The CDR3 runs 15 residues. The CDR3 loop reads CASSLTGLSSYEQYF. The DNA for the CDR3 is TGCGCCAGCAGCTTGACAGGATTGAGCTCCTACGAGCAGTACTTC.

This clonotype has just a few counts. The V gene is TRBV6-1, the J gene TRBJ2-7, with TRBD1 matching 7 bases. This CDR3 contains 15 residues. Germline loops: CDR1 MNHNS, CDR2 SASEGT. The J segment lost 7 bases and the V segment lost 6 bases, leaving 15 bases of the junction unmatched. The CDR3 DNA reads as TGTGCCAGCAGCGGCCTTGGACAGGACTTAAGGGAGCAGTACTTC. It specifies CASSGLGQDLREQYF.

The V gene is TRBV5-1, the J gene TRBJ1-1; no clear D. CDR3 length: 14 residues. The V gene lost 2 bases and the J gene lost 4 bases, with 12 bases spanning the gap. From germline, CDR1 is SGHRS and CDR2 YFSETQ. The CDR3 spells CASSFGPNPTEAFF. CDR3 bases: TGCGCCAGCAGCTTCGGACCCAACCCCACTGAAGCTTTCTTT.

This clonotype was seen many times. The chain combines TRBV10-3 with TRBJ2-7, with D possibly being TRBD1 or TRBD2 (6 bases each). Looked up from germline, CDR1 is ENHRY and CDR2 is SYGVKD. This CDR3 has 14 residues. V shed 6 bases and J shed 3 bases, with 15 bases lying between them. This CDR3 is CAISGAGTLYEQYV. CDR3 bases: TGTGCCATCAGCGGGGCGGGGACACTCTACGAGCAGTACGTC.

The table lists this clonotype with many counts. The rearrangement links TRBV7-2 to TRBJ2-1, with a possible D match to TRBD1 (6 bases). V dropped 3 bases and J dropped 1 base, with 7 bases sitting between them. The CDR3 runs to 14 residues. The germline CDR1 and CDR2 sequences are SGHTA and FQGNSA. The CDR3 DNA is TGTGCCAGCAGCTTGGACAGATCCTACAATGAGCAGTTCTTC. Translating it yields CASSLDRSYNEQFF.

CDR3 in DNA: TGCGCCAGCAGCTTCACAGGGGACTCTGGAAACACCATATATTTT. Translation gives CASSFTGDSGNTIYF. The chain is built from TRBV5-1 and TRBJ1-3; 7 bases align to TRBD1. Trimming cost V 2 bases and J 0 bases; bases outside gene matches: 2. Germline V gene sequence: CDR1 SGHRS, CDR2 YFSETQ. This CDR3 comprises 15 residues.

This rearrangement joins TRBV7-8 to TRBJ2-2; either TRBD1 or TRBD2 may supply D (5 bases each). Per germline, CDR1 SGHVS and CDR2 FQNEAQ. Trimming left V 4 bases short and J 4 bases short, with 16 bases between. The CDR3 is made up of 16 amino acids. The CDR3 DNA reads as TGTGCCAGCAGCTCAAACCCGGGACCGAGCACCGGGGAGCTGTTTTTT. It yields the protein CASSSNPGPSTGELFF.

Ten or more counts support this clonotype. The CDR3 is CASSGNSQGVPGELFF. CDR3 coding DNA: TGTGCCAGCAGTGGCAACTCACAGGGGGTCCCCGGGGAGCTGTTTTTT. The chain recombines TRBV12-3 or TRBV12-4 with TRBJ2-2; 8 bases map to TRBD1. V shed 5 bases and J 6 bases; nucleotides not matched to a gene: 11. This CDR3 is 16 amino acids long.

In its sample, this clonotype was seen a few times. The chain combines TRBV20-1 with TRBJ1-1; D unresolved. This CDR3 is 14 amino acids long. V dropped 4 bases and J dropped 4 bases, with 16 bases sitting between them. Germline V lookup: CDR1 DFQATT, CDR2 SNEGSKA (reference sequence). CDR3 coding DNA: TGCAGTGCTAAGCGGGTCGGGGAAGGCACTGAAGCTTTCTTT. It encodes CSAKRVGEGTEAFF.

On this clonotype: A read error is possible here, since a much larger clone lies one base away. This rearrangement joins TRBV7-6 to TRBJ1-1, with D unresolved. The V gene's germline CDR1 is SGHVS and CDR2 FNYEAQ. Between the trimmed V and J ends, which lost 0 bases and 4 bases, there was a span of 6 bases. The CDR3 covers 13 residues. CDR3 loop: CASSLAVGTEAFF. CDR3 nucleotide sequence: TGTGCCAGCAGCTTAGCAGTGGGCACTGAAGCTTTCTTT.

This chain connects TRBV5-4 to TRBJ2-1; D unclear. The CDR3 is 11 residues long. Looked up from germline, CDR1 is SGHNT and CDR2 is YYREEE (reference sequence). Between the trimmed V and J ends, which lost 2 bases and 7 bases, there was a span of 4 bases. The CDR3 sequence: CASSLENEQFF. The CDR3 nucleotides read TGTGCCAGCAGCTTAGAAAATGAGCAGTTCTTC.

The chain employs TRBV27 and TRBJ2-7; D possibly matches TRBD1 or TRBD2 (5 bases each). Germline V lookup: CDR1 MNHEY, CDR2 SMNVEV (reference sequence). The CDR3 is 14 amino acids. The V end lost 3 bases, the J end lost 2 bases, and 11 bases lay between the germline ends. DNA for the CDR3: TGTGCCAGCAGTTTTCTGGGGACCCCCTACGAGCAGTACGTC. This encodes CASSFLGTPYEQYV.

This clonotype turned up a few times. The chain couples TRBV19 to TRBJ1-2; TRBD1 agrees at 10 bases. The germline gives CDR1 LNHDA, CDR2 SQIVND (reference sequence). The CDR3 runs 16 residues. V dropped 7 bases and J dropped 4; count of bases not matched to a gene: 12. The CDR3 DNA sequence: TGTGCCAGTACCCGTTCGAGACAGGGGGCGGCCTATGGCTACACCTTC. As protein: CASTRSRQGAAYGYTF.

V is TRBV11-1 and J is TRBJ2-7, with TRBD1 as a possible D gene (7 bases). This CDR3 comprises 19 residues. Looked up from germline, CDR1 is SGHAT and CDR2 is FQDESV (reference sequence). Between the trimmed V and J ends, which lost 3 bases and 0 bases, there was a span of 24 bases. CDR3 sequence reads: CASSFGGGDWTGSSYEQYV. The CDR3 DNA is TGTGCCAGCAGCTTCGGGGGTGGTGACTGGACAGGCAGCTCCTACGAGCAGTACGTC.

The gene calls are TRBV15 and TRBJ1-2; unclear D gene. This CDR3 spans 14 amino acids. The V gene lost 0 bases and the J gene lost 8 bases, with 13 bases spanning the gap. Germline assignment: CDR1 LNHNV and CDR2 YYDKDF (reference sequence). CDR3 bases: TGTGCCACCAGCAGAGATGGTCGAGCGGGGGGCTACACCTTC. The encoded protein is CATSRDGRAGGYTF.

This clonotype has only a few counts. The chain recombines TRBV25-1 with TRBJ2-3, with 9 bases aligning to TRBD1. The J segment lost 7 bases and the V segment lost 4 bases, leaving 3 bases of the junction unmatched. The germline CDR1 and CDR2 sequences are MGHDK and SYGVNS. The CDR3 has 13 residues. CDR3 DNA sequence: TGTGCCAGCAGTGGAGGGACAGGGCATACGCAGTATTTT. It is translated as CASSGGTGHTQYF.

This clonotype was seen repeatedly, ten times or more. The chain links TRBV9 to TRBJ2-1; no clear D gene. This CDR3 has 16 residues. V was clipped by 0 bases and J by 0 bases, with 10 bases between them. Looked up from germline, CDR1 is SGDLS and CDR2 is YYNGEE. CDR3 sequence: CASSVASASSYNEQFF. The CDR3 nucleotides are TGTGCCAGCAGCGTAGCAAGCGCGAGCTCCTACAATGAGCAGTTCTTC.

The sample holds a few counts of this clonotype. The chain couples TRBV11-2 to TRBJ2-1; the match to TRBD2 covers 11 bases. The CDR3 runs to 16 residues. Germline CDR1 and CDR2: SGHAT and FQNNGV. V gave up 3 bases and J gave up 8 bases; unmatched junction bases: 9. The CDR3 nucleotides are TGTGCCAGCAGCTTTTTAACTAGCGGGGGAGGAGATGAGCAGTTCTTC. Its protein is CASSFLTSGGGDEQFF.

This clonotype came up a few times. The chain employs TRBV6-4 and TRBJ2-3, with 12 positions matching TRBD2. This CDR3 contains 15 residues. In germline, CDR1 is MRHNA, CDR2 SNTAGT. The trim removed 8 bases at V and 6 bases at J, leaving 9 bases unmatched. The CDR3 nucleotides read TGTGCCAGCTCTACTAGCGGGGGGCGCTTGGATACGCAGTATTTT. This sequence encodes CASSTSGGRLDTQYF.